This TCR beta chain was profiled in a study of CD8 T cells in Susac syndrome (dated by TCRdb to about 2019). With respect to the entire study: Among the sequenced Susac syndrome patients, about 6 had clinically active disease and about 8 were in clinical remission. Susac syndrome patients were therapy-naive, on corticosteroids (some also receiving IVIg), or on IVIg alone at blood withdrawal. Repertoire sequencing was used to test whether CD8+ T cell activation and differentiation in Susac syndrome was antigen driven. General findings and caveats noted by the study authors: The CD4+ T cell repertoire of patients with Susac syndrome showed no detectable clonal expansion. The number of individuals in the TCR sequencing and HLA analysis was acknowledged as relatively small.

Peripheral blood CD8+ and CD4+ T cells from healthy donors, Susac syndrome patients and multiple sclerosis patients were profiled using high-throughput TCR beta sequencing. Susac syndrome patients met recently defined diagnostic criteria for definite or probable disease. Bulk CD8+ and CD4+ T cells were purified by magnetic negative isolation, while CD8+ TEMRA cells were enriched using FACS. Blood was collected in EDTA tubes and processed within 24 hours, with PBMCs isolated through density gradient centrifugation. PBMCs intended for TCR sequencing were cryopreserved in liquid nitrogen and were subsequently thawed in a 37 degrees C water bath. Purity of sorted or isolated CD4+, CD8+ and CD8+ TEMRA cells was at least 90%. Trimming leaves V shorter by 6 bases and J shorter by 2 bases, with the junction holding 3 bases beyond the gene matches. For CDR1 and CDR2, the germline V gene (reference sequence) lists LNHDA and SQIVND. The CDR3 spans 14 residues, from the cysteine through the phenylalanine. Of all the DNA, just the CDR3 is kept, 42 bases in frame from base 1.

Worth noting for this clonotype: This receptor's antigen is unknown. It has no much larger one-base neighbor in the sample; base qualities were not kept.

RNA was extracted with the RNeasy kit and roughly 0.45 to 1 ug was reverse transcribed using random hexamers. The immunoSEQ multiplex PCR assay, covering 54 Vbeta and 13 Jbeta segments, was used to amplify TCR beta CDR3 regions. To correct PCR amplification bias, a synthetic template baseline was used for both primer optimization and computational correction. Per the source publication's procedure: Reads were annotated to V, D and J genes according to IMGT and were analyzed with immunoSEQ Analyzer, with only productive sequences retained. Clonality was calculated as one minus the Shannon entropy normalized by log2 of the number of productive unique sequences. Public and private clones were assessed among the 100 most prevalent clones of each patient and control. Susac-specific clones were defined as absent from healthy and MS cohorts, over a thousand published viral clones and other ImmuneACCESS disease sequences. TCRdb handled the public reads itself, with Q25 trimming in fastp and clone calling in MiXCR, and kept productive beta chains. Entries are consolidated by CDR3 protein sequence, retaining the most common genes and DNA. V and J calls and clone size were set by TCRdb, not the authors. The sample contains 210,000 or so distinct CDR3 sequences, about 95% of them found a single time. About 0.15% of the sample rests with the top ten.

The sample was CD4+ T cells from PBMCs. The chain joins TRBV19 to TRBJ2-2; 7 middle bases align to TRBD1. This clonotype originated in a human donor with Susac syndrome. The DNA sequence is given as TGTGCCAGTAGGGACAGGACAAACACCGGGGAGCTGTTTTTT. Its translation reads: CASRDRTNTGELFF. Joined to the reference TRBV19 and TRBJ2-2 proteins, this CDR3 gives the full variable domain: DGGITQSPKYLFRKEGQNVTLSCEQNLNHDAMYWYRQDPGQGLRLIYYSQIVNDFQKGDIAEGYSVSREKKESFPLTVTSAQKNPTAFYLCASRDRTNTGELFFGEGSRLTVL.